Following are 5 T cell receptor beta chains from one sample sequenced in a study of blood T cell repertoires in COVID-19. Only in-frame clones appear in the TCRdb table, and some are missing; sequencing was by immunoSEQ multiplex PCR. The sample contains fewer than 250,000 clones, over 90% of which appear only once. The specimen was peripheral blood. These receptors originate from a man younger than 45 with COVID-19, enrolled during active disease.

CDR3 in amino acids: CASSLRRGPPFSSTEAFF. The DNA of the CDR3 is TGTGCCAGCAGTTTAAGGAGGGGGCCACCTTTTTCGAGCACTGAAGCTTTCTTT. The chain is built from TRBV27 and TRBJ1-1; 7 positions agree with TRBD1. Germline assignment: CDR1 MNHEY and CDR2 SMNVEV (reference sequence). CDR3 length equals 18 residues. After removal of 2 bases from V and 4 bases from J, the junction contained 16 bases not matched to a gene.

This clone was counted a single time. Here the CDR3 DNA reads TGTGCCAGCAGCACCCGGGGATTTCCTAATGCGCAGTATTTT. It is translated as CASSTRGFPNAQYF. The genes are TRBV7-2 and TRBJ2-3, with a possible D match to TRBD2 (5 bases). Germline V gene lookup returns CDR1 SGHTA and CDR2 FQGNSA. Trimming took off 5 bases at V and 10 bases at J, with 19 bases between the two ends. This CDR3 has 14 amino acids.

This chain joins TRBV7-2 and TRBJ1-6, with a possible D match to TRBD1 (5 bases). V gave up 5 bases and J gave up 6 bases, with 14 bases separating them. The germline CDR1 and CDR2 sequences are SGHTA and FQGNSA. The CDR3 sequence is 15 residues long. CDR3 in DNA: TGTGCCAGCAGCCGGGGGGGGAGTTTTAATTCACCCCTCCACTTT. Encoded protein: CASSRGGSFNSPLHF.

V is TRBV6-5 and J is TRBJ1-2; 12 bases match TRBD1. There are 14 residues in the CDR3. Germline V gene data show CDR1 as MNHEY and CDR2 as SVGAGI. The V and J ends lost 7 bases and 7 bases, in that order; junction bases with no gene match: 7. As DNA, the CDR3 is TGTGCCAGCAATCCGGAGGGACAGGGGGCTGGCTACACCTTC. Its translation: CASNPEGQGAGYTF.

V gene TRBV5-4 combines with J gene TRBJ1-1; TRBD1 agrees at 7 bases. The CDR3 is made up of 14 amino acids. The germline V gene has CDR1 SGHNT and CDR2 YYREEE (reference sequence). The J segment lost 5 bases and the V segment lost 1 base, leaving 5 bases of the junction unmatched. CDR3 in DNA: TGTGCCAGCAGCTTGAGCAGGGGGAAAACTGAAGCTTTCTTT. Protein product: CASSLSRGKTEAFF.